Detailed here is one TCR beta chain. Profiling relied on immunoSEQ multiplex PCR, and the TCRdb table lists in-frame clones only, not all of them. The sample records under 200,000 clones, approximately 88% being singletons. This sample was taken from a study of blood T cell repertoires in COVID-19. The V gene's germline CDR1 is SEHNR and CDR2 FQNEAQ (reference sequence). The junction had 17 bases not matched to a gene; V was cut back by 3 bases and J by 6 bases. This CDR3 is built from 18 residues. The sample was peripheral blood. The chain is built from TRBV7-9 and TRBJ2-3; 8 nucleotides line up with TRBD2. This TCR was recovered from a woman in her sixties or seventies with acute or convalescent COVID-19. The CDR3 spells CASSLGLGGAKFSDTQYF. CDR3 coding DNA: TGTGCCAGCAGCTTGGGGCTCGGGGGGGCCAAGTTTTCGGATACGCAGTATTTT. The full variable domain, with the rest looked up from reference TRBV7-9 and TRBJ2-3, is DTGVSQNPRHKITKRGQNVTFRCDPISEHNRLYWYRQTLGQGPEFLTYFQNEAQLEKSRLLSDRFSAERPKGSFSTLEIQRTEQGDSAMYLCASSLGLGGAKFSDTQYFGPGTRLTVL.